This T cell receptor beta chain is from a study of naive and memory T cell subsets. Study-wide results and limits: Each distinct alpha or beta sequence counts as one clonotype.

This clonotype appeared a few times. Its specificity is unknown. Germline V lookup: CDR1 SGHVS, CDR2 FNYEAQ. The germline V and J ends were trimmed by 1 base and 3 bases, with 7 bases remaining between them. CDR3 length equals 14 residues. Both TRBC1 and TRBC2 were covered by a beta constant-region primer of two equimolar oligonucleotides. Four rounds of PCR amplified the ligated cDNA using nested alpha and beta constant-region primers plus SP2. TCRdb re-analysed the UMI-ligation and nested PCR reads in MiXCR, keeping a single row per CDR3 protein. The sample yields 95,000 to 150,000 distinct CDR3 sequences, 36% seen once.

The sequence was obtained from a human donor in good health. The chain is built from TRBV7-6 and TRBJ2-1; no definite D call. The sequenced material came from central memory CD4+ T cells from blood. CDR3 nucleotides: TGTGCCAGCAGCTTAGACGGCAGCTACAATGAGCAGTTCTTC. Protein: CASSLDGSYNEQFF.